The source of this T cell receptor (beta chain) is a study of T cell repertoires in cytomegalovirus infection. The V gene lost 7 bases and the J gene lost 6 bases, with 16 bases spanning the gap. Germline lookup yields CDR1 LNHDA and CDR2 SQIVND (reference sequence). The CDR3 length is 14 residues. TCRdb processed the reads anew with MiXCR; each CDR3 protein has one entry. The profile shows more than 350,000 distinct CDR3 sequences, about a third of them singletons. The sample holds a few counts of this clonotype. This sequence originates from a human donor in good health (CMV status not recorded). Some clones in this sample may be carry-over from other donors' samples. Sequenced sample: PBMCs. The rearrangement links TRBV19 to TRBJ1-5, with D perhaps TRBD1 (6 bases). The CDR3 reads CASTRYREGQPQHF. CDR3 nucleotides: TGTGCCAGTACCCGATACAGGGAAGGTCAGCCCCAGCATTTT.